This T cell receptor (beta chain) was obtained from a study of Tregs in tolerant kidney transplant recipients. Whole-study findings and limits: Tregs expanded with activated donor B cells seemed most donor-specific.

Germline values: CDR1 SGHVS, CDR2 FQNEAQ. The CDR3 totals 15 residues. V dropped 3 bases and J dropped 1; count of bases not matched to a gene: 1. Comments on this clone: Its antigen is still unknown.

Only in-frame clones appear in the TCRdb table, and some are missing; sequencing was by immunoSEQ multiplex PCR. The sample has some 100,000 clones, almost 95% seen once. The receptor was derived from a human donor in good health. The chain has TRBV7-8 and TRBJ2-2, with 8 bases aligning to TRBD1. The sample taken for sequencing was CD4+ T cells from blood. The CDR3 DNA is TGTGCCAGCAGCTTCGGACAGGGGAACACCGGGGAGCTGTTTTTT. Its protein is CASSFGQGNTGELFF.